This T cell receptor beta chain was found in a study of shared clonotypes between healthy human individuals. Produced via immunoSEQ multiplex PCR; TCRdb's table is partial and in-frame only. The sample yields roughly 2.5 million clones, 90% to 95% seen once. As to this clone: Antigen specificity is unknown.

Trimming cost V 7 bases and J 8 bases, with 15 bases left between them. This CDR3 spans 13 amino acids. Looked up from germline, CDR1 is MDHEN and CDR2 is SYDVKM. General observations from the study: Researchers found naive subsets generally carried larger estimated richness than memory subsets. What limited the represented genetic and exposure-history diversity was the small number of donors. Clonotypes which were not shared had lower generation probabilities than clonotypes that all four donors shared.

Sequencing input: naive CD4+ T cells sorted from blood. Subset described: CD45RA+ positively selected. This TCR was sampled from a young man in good health. The chain is built from TRBV28 and TRBJ2-4; D gene unclear. The CDR3 bases are TGTGCCAGCAAATTTCTGTATCAGGACATTCAGTACTTC. As protein: CASKFLYQDIQYF.